Listed here are 32 T cell receptor beta chains from one sample, sequenced in a study of PD-L1 blockade in urothelial cancer. Clones were sequenced by immunoSEQ multiplex PCR, and TCRdb holds only the in-frame ones, with some missing. The sample has some 71,000 clones, roughly 91% seen once. Sequenced material: PBMCs, taken around atezolizumab (anti-PD-L1) treatment. The source of these receptors is a man aged 55 to 69 with urothelial cancer.

This chain links TRBV25-1 with TRBJ1-4, with unresolved D. V lost 3 bases, J lost 5 bases, and 10 bases lay in between. Per the germline V gene, CDR1 is MGHDK and CDR2 is SYGVNS. The CDR3 sequence is 14 residues long. The CDR3 spells CASSEIQQNEKLFF. The CDR3 coding sequence is TGTGCCAGCAGTGAGATACAGCAGAATGAAAAACTGTTTTTT.

The rearrangement uses TRBV4-1 and TRBJ1-4; D is unclear. Trimming cost V 1 base and J 6 bases, with 9 bases left between them. The CDR3 runs to 14 residues. Germline CDR1 reads MGHRA; CDR2 reads YSYEKL. The CDR3 here is CASSQVLGDEKLFF. CDR3 sequence (DNA): TGCGCCAGCAGCCAAGTGTTGGGCGATGAAAAACTGTTTTTT.

The J gene is TRBJ2-7, the V gene TRBV30; D unclear. The CDR3 contains 11 residues. Germline assignment: CDR1 GTSNPN and CDR2 SVGIG (reference sequence). Trimming removed 3 bases at V and 6 bases at J, with 9 bases between. CDR3 nucleotide sequence: TGTGCCTGGAGCCAAGCTAGCGAGCAGTACTTC. Residues: CAWSQASEQYF.

This clone was observed a handful of times. The V gene is TRBV6-4, the J gene TRBJ2-2; TRBD2 matches at 7 bases. Germline CDR1 reads MRHNA; CDR2 reads SNTAGT. The V and J ends lost 2 bases and 3 bases, in that order; junction bases with no gene match: 0. CDR3 length: 14 residues. The CDR3 bases are TGTGCCAGCAGTGACGGACTAGACACCGGGGAGCTGTTTTTT. Amino acids: CASSDGLDTGELFF.

The V and J genes are TRBV7-9 and TRBJ2-5; 9 bases are shared with TRBD2. CDR3 length equals 16 residues. The germline V gene has CDR1 SEHNR and CDR2 FQNEAQ (reference sequence). The V and J ends lost 5 bases and 2 bases, in that order; junction bases with no gene match: 9. The CDR3 sequence: CASSPRVAGDQETQYF. CDR3 coding DNA: TGTGCCAGCAGCCCTCGGGTAGCGGGGGATCAAGAGACCCAGTACTTC.

This clone was counted once. The chain employs TRBV28 and TRBJ2-7; TRBD2 agrees at 13 bases. Germline CDR1 and CDR2: MDHEN and SYDVKM. V dropped 5 bases and J dropped 3; count of bases not matched to a gene: 7. This CDR3 has 16 residues. The CDR3 DNA sequence: TGTGCCAGCAGTCCCGGACTAGCGGGAGTTCTCTACGAGCAGTACTTC. Translating it yields CASSPGLAGVLYEQYF.

V usage is TRBV21-1 and J usage is TRBJ2-3; the table's D gene call, TRBD2, was not cross checked with the DNA. TRBV21-1 is a recognized pseudogene. The CDR3 length is 17 residues. The CDR3 spells CASRPKNGTHHTDTQYF. The CDR3 bases are TGTGCCAGTCGGCCCAAAAACGGGACTCATCATACAGATACGCAGTATTTT.

V is TRBV9 and J is TRBJ2-1, with D tentatively TRBD2 (8 bases). Looked up from germline, CDR1 is SGDLS and CDR2 is YYNGEE. CDR3 length equals 18 residues. Trimming cost V 3 bases and J 1 base, with 20 bases left between them. For the CDR3, the DNA is TGTGCCAGCAGCGGAGGGGGCTCCGGGACTAGGTCCTACAATGAGCAGTTCTTC. Amino acids: CASSGGGSGTRSYNEQFF.

The chain carries TRBV29-1 and TRBJ2-7, with 9 nucleotides matching TRBD1. Trimming removed 6 bases from V and 3 bases from J; junction bases left unmatched: 9. The length of the CDR3 is 14 residues. The germline V gene has CDR1 SQVTM and CDR2 ANQGSEA. CDR3 amino acids: CSVIKGTGRYEQYF. CDR3 nucleotides: TGCAGCGTCATTAAAGGGACAGGGCGCTACGAGCAGTACTTC.

The chain has TRBV19 and TRBJ2-5; D may be TRBD2 (5 bases). Trimming shortened V by 6 bases and J by 5 bases, and 13 bases separated the two germline ends. Germline V CDR1 and CDR2: LNHDA, SQIVND (reference sequence). CDR3 length: 13 residues. Here the CDR3 DNA reads TGTGCCAGTAGCTTCGGGATCGCGGAGACCCAGTACTTC. This codes for CASSFGIAETQYF. Using reference TRBV19 and TRBJ2-5 for the parts outside the CDR3, the full variable domain is DGGITQSPKYLFRKEGQNVTLSCEQNLNHDAMYWYRQDPGQGLRLIYYSQIVNDFQKGDIAEGYSVSREKKESFPLTVTSAQKNPTAFYLCASSFGIAETQYFGPGTRLLVL.

The rearrangement joins TRBV19 to TRBJ2-3; D is ambiguous. The CDR3 runs 14 residues. Germline CDR1 LNHDA, CDR2 SQIVND (reference sequence). V lost 5 bases to trimming and J lost 0 bases, with 9 bases between them. The CDR3 sequence: CASSPQTSTDTQYF. The CDR3 nucleotides are TGTGCCAGTAGTCCTCAGACTAGCACAGATACGCAGTATTTT.

The CDR3 bases are TGTGCCAGCAGCTCCAATGACAGATTCTATGGCTACACCTTC. Residues: CASSSNDRFYGYTF. The chain has TRBV13 and TRBJ1-2; TRBD1 is a possible D gene (5 bases). With 4 bases removed from V and 4 bases from J, the gap between germline ends came to 13 bases. CDR3 size: 14 residues. Germline CDR1 reads PRHDT; CDR2 reads FYEKMQ (reference sequence).

The rearrangement uses TRBV6-5 and TRBJ2-3; TRBD2 matches 14 bases. The CDR3 has 15 amino acids. Trimming cost V 6 bases and J 6 bases; bases outside gene matches: 5. Germline lookup yields CDR1 MNHEY and CDR2 SVGAGI. The CDR3 DNA follows: TGTGCCAGCAGGGGACTAGCGGGAGCGCGCGATACGCAGTATTTT. Its protein product is CASRGLAGARDTQYF.

This sequence joins TRBV28 and TRBJ2-2; 8 bases align to TRBD2. Per germline, CDR1 MDHEN and CDR2 SYDVKM. This CDR3 comprises 15 residues. After removal of 6 bases from V and 11 bases from J, the junction contained 14 bases not matched to a gene. CDR3 region: CASSIGGAGNAELFF. CDR3 DNA sequence: TGTGCCAGCAGCATCGGGGGGGCGGGGAATGCAGAGCTGTTTTTT.

The rearrangement joins TRBV7-6 to TRBJ2-7; 7 bases align to TRBD2. CDR1 is SGHVS and CDR2 is FNYEAQ in the germline V gene. The junction had 7 bases not matched to a gene; V was cut back by 5 bases and J by 0 bases. CDR3 length: 15 residues. In DNA form, the CDR3 reads TGTGCCAGCAGCAATACTGCGGGGGACTCCTACGAGCAGTACTTC. Its protein product is CASSNTAGDSYEQYF.

The chain combines TRBV9 with TRBJ1-4, with a possible D match to TRBD1 (5 bases). The CDR3 is made up of 15 amino acids. Trimming removed 4 bases at V and 7 bases at J, with 17 bases between. Germline CDR1 is SGDLS and CDR2 is YYNGEE. The CDR3, as DNA: TGTGCCAGCAGCCTTCGGGTAGGGGATAGTGAAAAACTGTTTTTT. Its protein product is CASSLRVGDSEKLFF.

The chain uses TRBV4-1 and TRBJ1-2, with D hard to call. This CDR3 contains 14 residues. V lost 1 base to trimming and J lost 4 bases, with 10 bases between them. Germline V gene lookup returns CDR1 MGHRA and CDR2 YSYEKL. This chain's CDR3 is CASSQAGNTYGYTF. CDR3 sequence (DNA): TGCGCCAGCAGCCAAGCGGGGAACACCTATGGCTACACCTTC.

The chain combines TRBV5-4 with TRBJ2-3; 7 bases match TRBD1. CDR3 length: 14 amino acids. Germline V gives CDR1 SGHNT, CDR2 YYREEE (reference sequence). With 0 bases clipped from V and 6 bases from J, the junction kept 4 bases outside the gene matches. The CDR3 sequence: CASSLVKGADTQYF. The CDR3 coding sequence is TGTGCCAGCAGCTTGGTCAAGGGGGCGGATACGCAGTATTTT. Filled out from reference TRBV5-4 and TRBJ2-3, the complete variable domain reads ETGVTQSPTHLIKTRGQQVTLRCSSQSGHNTVSWYQQALGQGPQFIFQYYREEENGRGNFPPRFSGLQFPNYSSELNVNALELDDSALYLCASSLVKGADTQYFGPGTRLTVL.

The gene calls are TRBV19 and TRBJ2-7; D may be TRBD2 (5 bases). V was pared by 4 bases and J by 0 bases, with 10 bases between. The CDR3 runs to 14 residues. The germline V gene has CDR1 LNHDA and CDR2 SQIVND (reference sequence). The CDR3 is CASSTGGLSYEQYF. DNA of the CDR3: TGTGCCAGTAGTACCGGAGGTCTCTCCTACGAGCAGTACTTC.

V and J are TRBV10-1 and TRBJ2-7, with TRBD1 identical over 7 bases. Germline loops: CDR1 WNHNN, CDR2 SYGVQD (reference sequence). V trimming: 6 bases; J trimming: 4 bases; junction bases outside the gene matches: 12. CDR3 size: 15 residues. Here the CDR3 reads CASRYEGQSRYEQYF. The CDR3, as DNA: TGCGCCAGCAGATACGAGGGACAGTCCCGTTACGAGCAGTACTTC.

CDR3 DNA: TGTGCCAGCAGGTTGGGACAGGGGAGCTCCTACGAGCAGTACTTC. Translating it yields CASRLGQGSSYEQYF. The rearrangement joins TRBV6-5 to TRBJ2-7; 10 nucleotides align to TRBD1. The CDR3 runs to 15 residues. The germline CDR1 and CDR2 sequences are MNHEY and SVGAGI. The V segment lost 6 bases and the J segment 0 bases; nucleotides outside the gene matches: 5.

This sequence joins TRBV19 and TRBJ1-5; D uncertain. The CDR3 is 16 residues long. Per the germline V gene, CDR1 is LNHDA and CDR2 is SQIVND (reference sequence). The V gene lost 1 base and the J gene lost 2 bases, with 12 bases spanning the gap. DNA for the CDR3: TGTGCCAGTAGTATAGTGACGGGGTTTGGCAATCAGCCCCAGCATTTT. This sequence encodes CASSIVTGFGNQPQHF.

V is TRBV9 and J is TRBJ1-1; D might be TRBD1 (6 bases). Germline V gene data show CDR1 as SGDLS and CDR2 as YYNGEE. V gave up 0 bases and J gave up 1 base, with 7 bases separating them. The CDR3 is 14 amino acids. DNA of the CDR3: TGTGCCAGCAGCGTAGTAGGGGGGAACACTGAAGCTTTCTTT. Translating it yields CASSVVGGNTEAFF.

The chain carries TRBV28 and TRBJ2-2, with 8 bases lining up with TRBD1. After removal of 5 bases from V and 3 bases from J, the junction contained 11 bases not matched to a gene. CDR3 length: 17 amino acids. Looked up from germline, CDR1 is MDHEN and CDR2 is SYDVKM. The CDR3 reads CASSGFVDRAYTGELFF. The CDR3, as DNA: TGTGCCAGCAGTGGATTCGTGGACAGGGCCTACACCGGGGAGCTGTTTTTT. Together with reference TRBV28 and TRBJ2-2, the CDR3 gives the full variable domain: DVKVTQSSRYLVKRTGEKVFLECVQDMDHENMFWYRQDPGLGLRLIYFSYDVKMKEKGDIPEGYSVSREKKERFSLILESASTNQTSMYLCASSGFVDRAYTGELFFGEGSRLTVL.

The CDR3 spells CASSPGRGRFEQYF. In DNA form, the CDR3 reads TGTGCCAGCTCACCGGGCAGGGGGCGCTTCGAGCAGTACTTC. The chain uses TRBV18 and TRBJ2-7; 8 bases match TRBD1. There are 14 residues in the CDR3. Germline loops: CDR1 KGHSH, CDR2 LQKENI. V shed 3 bases, J shed 6 bases, and the junction held 7 bases outside the gene matches.

This chain uses TRBV10-1 with TRBJ2-1; possibly TRBD1 for D (6 bases). Germline assignment: CDR1 WNHNN and CDR2 SYGVQD (reference sequence). The CDR3 runs 15 residues. The V end was cut by 2 bases, the J end by 2 bases, with 10 bases between. DNA for the CDR3: TGCGCCAGCAGTGAGCAAACAGGGACCTACAATGAGCAGTTCTTC. It encodes CASSEQTGTYNEQFF.

The chain employs TRBV6-6 and TRBJ1-2; 12 nucleotides agree with TRBD1. V shed 6 bases, J shed 5 bases, and the junction held 10 bases outside the gene matches. The germline CDR1 and CDR2 sequences are MNHNY and SVGAGI (reference sequence). There are 16 residues in the CDR3. This CDR3 is CASRPGGTGGAYGYTF. The CDR3 nucleotides are TGTGCCAGCAGGCCCGGCGGGACAGGGGGCGCATATGGCTACACCTTC.

This chain links TRBV21-1 with TRBJ2-6; the D call in the table, TRBD1, was not verified against the DNA. TRBV21-1 is designated a pseudogene. The CDR3 length is 21 residues. CDR3 region: CASSKASVGRTLLGGANVLTF. CDR3 nucleotides: TGTGCCAGCAGCAAGGCCTCGGTGGGGCGGACGCTTCTGGGTGGGGCCAACGTCCTGACTTTC.

The chain is built from TRBV18 and TRBJ1-4; 8 nucleotides match TRBD1. Per the germline V gene, CDR1 is KGHSH and CDR2 is LQKENI. This CDR3 contains 16 residues. The J segment lost 8 bases and the V segment lost 3 bases, leaving 11 bases of the junction unmatched. This CDR3 is CASSPRSPGQEEKLFF. The CDR3, as DNA: TGTGCCAGCTCACCGCGGAGTCCGGGACAGGAGGAAAAACTGTTTTTT.

This clone has a single count. The CDR3 DNA sequence: TGTGCCAGTTCGGGACTCCTACAAGTGAACACCGGGGAGCTGTTTTTT. Protein product: CASSGLLQVNTGELFF. The chain couples TRBV19 to TRBJ2-2; possible D gene TRBD2, 6 bases. The germline V and J ends were trimmed by 8 bases and 1 base, with 17 bases remaining between them. The CDR3 extends over 16 amino acids. CDR1 LNHDA and CDR2 SQIVND come from the germline V gene (reference sequence).

The CDR3 loop is CASSPYLSGGAYNEQFF. The DNA for the CDR3 is TGTGCCAGCTCACCTTACTTGTCGGGGGGGGCTTACAATGAGCAGTTCTTC. J is TRBJ2-1 and V is TRBV18, with 8 bases lining up with TRBD2. V was clipped by 3 bases and J by 4 bases; unmatched bases: 11. Germline V gives CDR1 KGHSH, CDR2 LQKENI. The CDR3 is 17 amino acids.

This clone was detected once. The chain joins TRBV15 to TRBJ2-7, with 8 bases that match TRBD1. The CDR3 runs 15 residues. CDR1 and CDR2 from the germline V gene are LNHNV and YYDKDF (reference sequence). V dropped 0 bases and J dropped 7; count of bases not matched to a gene: 8. The CDR3 bases are TGTGCCACCAGCAGAGATCCCCAGGGGGCAGGGGAGCAGTACTTC. Its protein product is CATSRDPQGAGEQYF.